The 22 T cell receptor beta chains given below trace back to one sample, sequenced in a study of T cell repertoires in cytomegalovirus infection. Antigens for these TCRs are unknown. TCRdb re-called the reads with MiXCR, one entry per CDR3 protein. The data show some 700,000 distinct CDR3 sequences, around 30% seen once. The sequenced sample was cultured PBMCs, obtained from culture after CMV antigen stimulation. These receptors originate from a human donor in good health (CMV status not recorded). Some clones in this sample may be carry-over from other donors' samples.

The J gene is TRBJ1-3, the V gene TRBV5-6, with 12 nucleotides matching TRBD1. This CDR3 has 16 residues. V shed 3 bases and J 2 bases; nucleotides not matched to a gene: 3. Germline lookup yields CDR1 SGHDT and CDR2 YYEEEE. The CDR3, as DNA: TGTGCCAGCAGCTCGGGACAGGGGGCAACTGGAAACACCATATATTTT. Translation gives CASSSGQGATGNTIYF.

The chain carries TRBV29-1 and TRBJ2-7; 7 positions agree with TRBD1. V was pared by 4 bases and J by 2 bases, with 14 bases of the junction left unmatched. The germline gives CDR1 SQVTM, CDR2 ANQGSEA. This CDR3 has 16 residues. CDR3 protein: CSVAAPLDRAPYEQYF. The CDR3 nucleotides read TGCAGCGTTGCAGCCCCTCTCGACAGGGCCCCCTACGAGCAGTACTTC.

V is TRBV27 and J is TRBJ2-3; either TRBD1 or TRBD2 may supply D (7 bases each). The V gene lost 10 bases and the J gene lost 6 bases, with 17 bases spanning the gap. CDR1 and CDR2 from the germline V gene are MNHEY and SMNVEV (reference sequence). The CDR3 totals 13 residues. CDR3 region: CATQGGSRDTQYF. The CDR3 DNA is TGTGCCACCCAGGGGGGGTCAAGGGATACGCAGTATTTT.

This chain connects TRBV20-1 to TRBJ1-5; 9 bases are shared with TRBD1. V gave up 6 bases and J gave up 9 bases; unmatched junction bases: 6. Germline V CDR1 and CDR2: DFQATT, SNEGSKA (reference sequence). This CDR3 spans 12 amino acids. The chain's CDR3 is CSARQGVRPQHF. The DNA for the CDR3 is TGCAGTGCGCGACAGGGGGTCAGGCCCCAGCATTTT.

Here the CDR3 DNA reads TGTGCCAGCAGCCTCCTGCCTGTGACTAGCGTCGAAACTGAGCAGTTCTTC. Amino acids: CASSLLPVTSVETEQFF. The rearrangement uses TRBV7-9 and TRBJ2-1; 8 bases map to TRBD2. The CDR3 runs 17 residues. CDR1 is SEHNR and CDR2 is FQNEAQ in the germline V gene (reference sequence). V lost 5 bases, J lost 9 bases, and 18 bases stayed unmatched.

This clonotype was observed a handful of times. V usage is TRBV12-3 or TRBV12-4 and J usage is TRBJ2-3, with 10 bases that match TRBD2. Germline trimming cut 5 bases from V and 5 bases from J; bases unmatched to any gene: 7. CDR3 length equals 15 residues. CDR3 nucleotide sequence: TGTGCCAGCAGTCGAGCGGGGGGGCATGGAGATACGCAGTATTTT. Its protein product is CASSRAGGHGDTQYF.

The rearrangement uses TRBV5-4 and TRBJ2-1, with a tentative D call TRBD2 (7 bases). Trimming pared 4 bases from V and 7 bases from J, leaving 21 bases between. The CDR3 spans 16 residues. Germline loops: CDR1 SGHNT, CDR2 YYREEE (reference sequence). The chain's CDR3 is CASSLGGAGLVNEQFF. The CDR3 bases are TGTGCCAGCAGCCTGGGGGGGGCAGGGCTTGTAAATGAGCAGTTCTTC.

The CDR3 bases are TGTGCCAGCAGTTACGGACAGGCTGCAGATACGCAGTATTTT. Translating it yields CASSYGQAADTQYF. V gene TRBV6-5 combines with J gene TRBJ2-3; 7 nucleotides agree with TRBD1. Unmatched junction bases numbered 3, after V lost 2 bases and J lost 4 bases. Germline CDR1 and CDR2: MNHEY and SVGAGI. This CDR3 region has 14 residues.

The chain is built from TRBV20-1 and TRBJ2-5, with D possibly TRBD1 on 5 matching bases. Germline loops: CDR1 DFQATT, CDR2 SNEGSKA (reference sequence). Trimming stripped 6 bases from V and 1 base from J, with 12 bases between. The CDR3 runs to 13 residues. This CDR3 is CSAAKGSQETQYF. The CDR3 DNA follows: TGCAGTGCCGCCAAGGGGTCCCAAGAGACCCAGTACTTC.

This clonotype was picked up many times. The J gene is TRBJ2-3, the V gene TRBV7-2, with D tentatively TRBD2 (5 bases). CDR3 size: 12 residues. V was shortened by 5 bases and J by 6 bases, with 9 bases between the two germline ends. Germline lookup yields CDR1 SGHTA and CDR2 FQGNSA. CDR3 nucleotide sequence: TGTGCCAGCAGCCCCAGCGGTGATACGCAGTATTTT. Its translation: CASSPSGDTQYF.

The J gene is TRBJ2-7, the V gene TRBV27, with 9 positions matching TRBD2. CDR3 length: 13 amino acids. CDR1 and CDR2 (germline): MNHEY, SMNVEV (reference sequence). J lost 0 bases, V lost 9 bases, and 3 bases had no gene match. The CDR3 sequence: CASWGLASYEQYF. The CDR3, as DNA: TGTGCCAGTTGGGGACTAGCCTCCTACGAGCAGTACTTC.

This clonotype was seen many times. The chain recombines TRBV4-1 with TRBJ2-7; D unresolved. The CDR3 loop spans 14 amino acids. Germline V gene sequence: CDR1 MGHRA, CDR2 YSYEKL. Trimming removed 1 base from V and 1 base from J, with 8 bases in between. The DNA of the CDR3 is TGCGCCAGCAGCCAAGGGACCGCATCCTACGAGCAGTACTTC. Amino acid sequence: CASSQGTASYEQYF.

This clonotype was detected only a few times. V usage is TRBV12-3 or TRBV12-4 and J usage is TRBJ2-7, with D possibly being TRBD1 or TRBD2 (5 bases each). V lost 5 bases, J lost 7 bases, and 9 bases lay in between. This CDR3 contains 11 residues. The CDR3 DNA reads as TGTGCCAGCAGTCCCAGGGAGGAGCAGTACTTC. Residues: CASSPREEQYF.

The rearrangement uses TRBV25-1 and TRBJ2-3; D is perhaps TRBD2 (5 bases). The CDR3 contains 13 residues. Germline CDR1 is MGHDK and CDR2 is SYGVNS. V was pared by 3 bases and J by 6 bases, with 10 bases between. CDR3 bases: TGTGCCAGCAGTGAGACCCGGAGGGATACGCAGTATTTT. Residues: CASSETRRDTQYF.

In its sample, this clonotype was seen a few times. V usage is TRBV12-3 or TRBV12-4 and J usage is TRBJ1-5; D remains ambiguous. The germline V and J ends were trimmed by 5 bases and 2 bases, with 13 bases remaining between them. This CDR3 has 15 residues. The CDR3 is CASSPPLSGNQPQHF. As DNA, the CDR3 is TGTGCCAGCAGTCCCCCCCTTTCTGGCAATCAGCCCCAGCATTTT.

The chain is built from TRBV2 and TRBJ2-2, with D unclear. V dropped 7 bases and J dropped 7 bases, with 10 bases sitting between them. The CDR3 covers 12 residues. Germline CDR1 is SNHLY and CDR2 is FYNNEI. The CDR3 region is CASNRPGGELFF. As DNA, the CDR3 is TGTGCCAGCAACCGCCCAGGCGGGGAGCTGTTTTTT.

The rearrangement joins TRBV12-3 or TRBV12-4 to TRBJ2-3, with D possibly being TRBD1 or TRBD2 (6 bases each). The CDR3 loop spans 14 amino acids. With 3 bases removed from V and 5 bases from J, the gap between germline ends came to 12 bases. CDR3 sequence reads: CASSFRGVGDTQYF. CDR3 sequence (DNA): TGTGCCAGCAGTTTTAGGGGGGTAGGAGATACGCAGTATTTT.

This clonotype has only a few counts. This rearrangement joins TRBV20-1 to TRBJ1-2, with D tentatively TRBD1 (6 bases). Germline loops: CDR1 DFQATT, CDR2 SNEGSKA (reference sequence). This CDR3 has 14 amino acids. The V gene lost 2 bases and the J gene lost 1 base, with 11 bases spanning the gap. The CDR3 nucleotides are TGCAGTGCTAGATCAGGACAGTATAACTATGGCTACACCTTC. It translates to CSARSGQYNYGYTF.

The chain's CDR3 is CASSHVERKRAFF. CDR3 sequence (DNA): TGTGCCAGCAGTCATGTCGAACGGAAGAGAGCTTTCTTT. V is TRBV7-2 and J is TRBJ1-1; no clear D. The CDR3 loop spans 13 amino acids. V dropped 6 bases and J dropped 10 bases, with 18 bases sitting between them. Germline values: CDR1 SGHTA, CDR2 FQGNSA.

This clonotype turned up a few times. V is TRBV12-5 and J is TRBJ2-2, with 7 bases identical to TRBD2. CDR3 length equals 16 residues. The junction had 7 bases not matched to a gene; V was cut back by 6 bases and J by 0 bases. Germline values: CDR1 LGHNT, CDR2 FRNRAP. The CDR3 sequence: CASGGPGTTNTGELFF. CDR3 DNA sequence: TGTGCTAGTGGAGGCCCCGGGACTACGAACACCGGGGAGCTGTTTTTT.

This chain uses TRBV6-2 or TRBV6-3 with TRBJ2-2; maybe TRBD1 (6 bases). CDR1 and CDR2 (germline): MNHEY, SVGEGT. The CDR3 runs to 13 residues. The V and J ends lost 7 bases and 6 bases respectively, with 12 bases between them. The DNA for the CDR3 is TGTGCCAGCATCAGAACAGGGTCCGGGGAGCTGTTTTTT. Its translation is CASIRTGSGELFF.

V usage is TRBV29-1 and J usage is TRBJ2-2; 8 bases agree with TRBD1. The J segment lost 6 bases and the V segment lost 7 bases, leaving 7 bases of the junction unmatched. Per germline, CDR1 SQVTM and CDR2 ANQGSEA. The CDR3 runs 13 residues. The CDR3 DNA follows: TGCAGCGAGGACAGGGTTCGACCCGGGGAGCTGTTTTTT. It is translated as CSEDRVRPGELFF.